Listed below are T cell receptor beta chains from one sample, sequenced in a study of shared clonotypes between healthy human individuals. The assay was immunoSEQ multiplex PCR, and TCRdb's table has in-frame clones only and misses some. The profile covers over 1.4 million clones, with roughly 96% appearing a single time and about 1.2% taken by the ten largest. Sequencing was done on a sample of naive CD4+ T cells sorted from blood. These receptors were taken from a man aged 30-40 years in good health. CDR3s leave out the opening cysteine and the closing phenylalanine or tryptophan.

J,V,CDR3
TRBJ2-7,TRBV7-9,ASSLRSPDEQY
TRBJ1-5,TRBV11-2,ASSLGQTQPQH
TRBJ2-7,TRBV5-1,ASRPTGTLGSEQY
TRBJ2-7,TRBV5-4,ASSQSGTGAREQY
TRBJ2-7,TRBV2,ASSTGSTILYEQY
TRBJ1-2,TRBV18,ASSPQEVGGYT
TRBJ2-1,TRBV7-9,ASSLRLGLYNEQF
TRBJ2-7,TRBV11-2,ASSSPRQDSYEQY
TRBJ1-2,TRBV2,ASSEIRGTNYGYT
TRBJ1-4,TRBV28,ASSTRTGVEKLF
TRBJ1-1,TRBV6-1,ASTPGLNTEAF
TRBJ2-5,TRBV27,ASSLGPALVETQY
TRBJ2-6,TRBV5-1,ASSLKSSGANVLT
TRBJ1-4,TRBV2,ASSDRDLGDEKLF
TRBJ2-6,TRBV5-5,ASSWTGTGSSGANVLT
TRBJ2-2,TRBV11-1,ASSNPTGLGELF
TRBJ2-1,TRBV9,ASSVVPAGGQNEQF
TRBJ2-2,TRBV15,ATSRESGGWLAGNTGELF
TRBJ1-1,TRBV7-2,ASSPRLSETEAF
TRBJ2-2,TRBV7-2,ASKEDRANTGELF
TRBJ2-3,TRBV6-1,AADGNTDTQY
TRBJ2-2,TRBV7-9,ASSPSLGGVINTGELF
NA,TRBV4-1,ASSQEGTDEQY
TRBJ2-5,TRBV18,ASTRDRLLGGRGQETQY
TRBJ1-1,TRBV19,ASSILSRDTEAF
TRBJ2-7,TRBV5-4,ASSQGLAATYEQY
TRBJ2-1,TRBV30,AWSGLTSGSYNEQF
TRBJ2-7,TRBV2,ASSALAGGTYEQY
TRBJ2-5,TRBV5-5,ASSLNRQGGETQY
TRBJ2-2,TRBV28,ASSERLVAGELF
TRBJ2-2,TRBV10-1,ASSESGTSGRSTGELF
TRBJ2-7,TRBV5-4,ASSSPGTGIHEQY
TRBJ2-7,TRBV4-1,ASSPYPRGASYEQY
TRBJ2-1,TRBV7-2,ASSLVPGGQF
TRBJ2-7,TRBV4-1,ASSQDRLAGQIKLSEQY
TRBJ2-7,TRBV2,ASTVQGQGVYEQY
TRBJ2-5,TRBV15,ATSRAQETQY
TRBJ1-1,TRBV29-1,SAEGGQAVAF
TRBJ2-7,TRBV9,ASSVDFGRDYEQY
TRBJ1-5,TRBV25-1,ASRGTGPGQPQH
TRBJ2-5,TRBV6-1,ASSTRFSQETQY
TRBJ1-1,TRBV12-5,ASPSGEAF
TRBJ1-1,TRBV7-3,ASSSQMNTEAF
TRBJ2-3,TRBV9,ASTRDRGREDTQY
TRBJ1-5,TRBV28,ASSLRGGSGNQPQH
TRBJ1-1,TRBV30,AWSVRRSNTEAF
TRBJ2-5,TRBV29-1,STLSAGQETQY
TRBJ1-1,TRBV12-2,ASRLASLTHPIDEAF
TRBJ2-7,TRBV9,ASSVGVDSYEQY
TRBJ1-5,TRBV10-3,AIRSDRRDQPQH